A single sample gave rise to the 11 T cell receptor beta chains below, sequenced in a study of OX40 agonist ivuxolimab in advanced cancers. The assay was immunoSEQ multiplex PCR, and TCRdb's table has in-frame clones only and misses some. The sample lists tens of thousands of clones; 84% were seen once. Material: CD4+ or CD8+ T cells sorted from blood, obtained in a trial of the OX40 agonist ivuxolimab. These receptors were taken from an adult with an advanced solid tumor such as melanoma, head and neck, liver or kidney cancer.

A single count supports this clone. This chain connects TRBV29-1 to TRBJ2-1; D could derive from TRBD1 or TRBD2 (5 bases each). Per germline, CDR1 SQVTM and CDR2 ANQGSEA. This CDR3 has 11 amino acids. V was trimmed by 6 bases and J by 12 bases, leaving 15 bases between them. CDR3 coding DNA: TGCAGCGTACCGTTTAGGGACCGGCAGTTCTTC. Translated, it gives CSVPFRDRQFF.

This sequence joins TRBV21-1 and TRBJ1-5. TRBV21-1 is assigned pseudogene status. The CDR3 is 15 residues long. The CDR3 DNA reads TGTGCCAGCAGCAAAGGAACGGGGGGGGATCAGCCCCAGCATTTT. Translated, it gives CASSKGTGGDQPQHF.

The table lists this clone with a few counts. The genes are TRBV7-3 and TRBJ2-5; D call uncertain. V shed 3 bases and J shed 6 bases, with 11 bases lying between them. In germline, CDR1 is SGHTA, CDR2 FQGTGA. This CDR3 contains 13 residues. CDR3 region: CASSFWIGQTQYF. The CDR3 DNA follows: TGTGCCAGCAGCTTTTGGATTGGACAGACCCAGTACTTC.

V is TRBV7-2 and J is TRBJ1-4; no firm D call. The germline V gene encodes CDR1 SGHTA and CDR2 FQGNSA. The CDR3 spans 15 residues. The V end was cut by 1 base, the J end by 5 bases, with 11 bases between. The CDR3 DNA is TGTGCCAGCAGCTTAGTGGGGAACCCGAATGAAAAACTGTTTTTT. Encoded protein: CASSLVGNPNEKLFF.

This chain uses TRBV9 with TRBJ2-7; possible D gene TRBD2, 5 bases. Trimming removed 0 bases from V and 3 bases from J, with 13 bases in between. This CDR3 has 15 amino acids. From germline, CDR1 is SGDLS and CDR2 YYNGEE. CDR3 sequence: CASSVGGSEVYEQYF. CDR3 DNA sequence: TGTGCCAGCAGCGTAGGGGGTAGCGAGGTCTACGAGCAGTACTTC. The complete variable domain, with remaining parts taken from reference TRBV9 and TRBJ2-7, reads DSGVTQTPKHLITATGQRVTLRCSPRSGDLSVYWYQQSLDQGLQFLIQYYNGEERAKGNILERFSAQQFPDLHSELNLSSLELGDSALYFCASSVGGSEVYEQYFGPGTRLTVT.

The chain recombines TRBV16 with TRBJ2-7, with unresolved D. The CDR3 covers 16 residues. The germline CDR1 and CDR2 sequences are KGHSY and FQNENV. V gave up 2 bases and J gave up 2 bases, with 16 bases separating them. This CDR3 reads CASSQIPTVPTYEQYF. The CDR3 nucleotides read TGTGCCAGCAGCCAAATCCCGACCGTTCCCACCTACGAGCAGTACTTC.

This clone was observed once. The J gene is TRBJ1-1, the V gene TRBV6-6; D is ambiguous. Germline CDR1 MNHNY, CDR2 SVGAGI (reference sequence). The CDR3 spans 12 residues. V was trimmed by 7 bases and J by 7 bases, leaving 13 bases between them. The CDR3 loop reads CASTRNPDEAFF. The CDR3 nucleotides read TGTGCCAGCACTCGGAACCCAGATGAAGCTTTCTTT.

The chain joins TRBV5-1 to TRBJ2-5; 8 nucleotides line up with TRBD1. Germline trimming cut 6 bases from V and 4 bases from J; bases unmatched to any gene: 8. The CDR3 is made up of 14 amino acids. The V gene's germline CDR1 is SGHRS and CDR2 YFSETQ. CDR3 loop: CASTLGQGGETQYF. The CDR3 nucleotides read TGCGCCAGCACCCTAGGACAGGGTGGAGAGACCCAGTACTTC.

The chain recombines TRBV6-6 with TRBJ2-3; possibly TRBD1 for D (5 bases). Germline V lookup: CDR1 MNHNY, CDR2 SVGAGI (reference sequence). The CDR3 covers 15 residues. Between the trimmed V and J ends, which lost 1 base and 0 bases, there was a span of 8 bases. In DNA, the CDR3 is TGTGCCAGCAGTTACTTCCAGGGTAGCACAGATACGCAGTATTTT. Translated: CASSYFQGSTDTQYF.

This chain's CDR3 is CASSPAPGSGDRVDEQFF. CDR3 in DNA: TGTGCCAGTAGTCCGGCTCCAGGGTCAGGGGACAGGGTGGATGAGCAGTTCTTC. The rearrangement joins TRBV19 to TRBJ2-1; 9 positions agree with TRBD1. V lost 5 bases, J lost 8 bases, and 19 bases stayed unmatched. The CDR3 spans 18 residues. In germline, CDR1 is LNHDA, CDR2 SQIVND (reference sequence).

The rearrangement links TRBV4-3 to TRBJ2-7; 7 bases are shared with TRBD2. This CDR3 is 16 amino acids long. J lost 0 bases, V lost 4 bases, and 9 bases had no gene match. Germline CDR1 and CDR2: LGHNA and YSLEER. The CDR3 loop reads CASSRSGADPSYEQYF. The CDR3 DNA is TGCGCCAGCAGCCGAAGCGGGGCAGACCCCTCCTACGAGCAGTACTTC.